This TCR beta chain was captured by sequencing in a study of human T cells and chemical hapten exposure. As for the study in general: 0.01% DPC was applied to the upper back in patch tests, which were read at 6 days. Findings and caveats of the study: Because all patients had alopecia, their immune responses might differ from healthy ones.

This clonotype occurred a few times. Its cognate antigen is unknown. TCRdb re-called the RACE reads with MiXCR, one entry per CDR3 protein. The sample records about 100,000 distinct CDR3 sequences, about an eighth being singletons. Time point given: patch test 2, 6 weeks after DPC sensitization. Treatment here: therapeutic diphenylcyclopropenone sensitization with weekly scalp DPC. Trimming shortened V by 2 bases and J by 3 bases, and 7 bases separated the two germline ends. This CDR3 has 14 residues. Germline V lookup: CDR1 MDHEN, CDR2 SYDVKM. The clonotype originates from a woman between 40 and 50 years old with alopecia areata. Some clones in this sample may be carry-over from other donors' samples. The source material was whole blood, sampled in connection with sensitization to the hapten diphenylcyclopropenone (DPC). This chain uses TRBV28 with TRBJ2-2; unclear D gene. CDR3 coding DNA: TGTGCCAGCAGTTTACGTCGAGACACCGGGGAGCTGTTTTTT. Its protein is CASSLRRDTGELFF.